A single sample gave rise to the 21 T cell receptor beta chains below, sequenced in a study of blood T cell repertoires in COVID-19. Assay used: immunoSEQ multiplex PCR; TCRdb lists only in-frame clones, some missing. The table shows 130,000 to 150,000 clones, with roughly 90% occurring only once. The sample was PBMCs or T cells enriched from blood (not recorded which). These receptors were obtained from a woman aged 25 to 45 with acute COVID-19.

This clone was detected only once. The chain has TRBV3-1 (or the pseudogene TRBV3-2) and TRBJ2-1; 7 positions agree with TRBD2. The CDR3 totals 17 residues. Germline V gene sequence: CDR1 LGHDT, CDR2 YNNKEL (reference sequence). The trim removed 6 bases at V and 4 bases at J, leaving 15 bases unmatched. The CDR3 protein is CASSHQSSAGPYNEQFF. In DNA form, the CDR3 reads TGTGCCAGCAGTCATCAAAGTTCAGCGGGACCTTACAATGAGCAGTTCTTC.

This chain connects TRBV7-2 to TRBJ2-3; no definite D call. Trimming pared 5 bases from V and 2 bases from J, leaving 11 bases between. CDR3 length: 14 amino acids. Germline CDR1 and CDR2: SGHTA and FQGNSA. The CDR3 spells CASSHTALTDTQYF. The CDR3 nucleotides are TGTGCCAGCAGCCACACAGCTCTCACAGATACGCAGTATTTT.

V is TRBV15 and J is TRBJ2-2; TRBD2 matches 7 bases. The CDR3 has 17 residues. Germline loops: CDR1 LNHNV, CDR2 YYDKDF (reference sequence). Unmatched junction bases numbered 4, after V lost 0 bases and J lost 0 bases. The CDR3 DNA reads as TGTGCCACCAGCAGAGAACTAGCGCTACCGAACACCGGGGAGCTGTTTTTT. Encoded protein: CATSRELALPNTGELFF.

CDR3 residues: CASSYSIQGYTF. CDR3 bases: TGTGCCAGCAGTTACTCGATTCAGGGCTACACCTTC. The gene calls are TRBV6-2 or TRBV6-3 and TRBJ1-2; no firm D call. CDR3 length: 12 residues. Germline V gene data show CDR1 as MNHEY and CDR2 as SVGEGT. Trimming cost V 0 bases and J 8 bases, with 7 bases left between them.

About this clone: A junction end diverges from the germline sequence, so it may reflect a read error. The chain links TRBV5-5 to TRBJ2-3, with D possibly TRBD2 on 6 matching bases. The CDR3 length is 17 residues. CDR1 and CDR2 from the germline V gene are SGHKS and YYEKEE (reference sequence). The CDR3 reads CASTLGFLTGLTDTQYF. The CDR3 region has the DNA TGTGCCAGCACCTTGGGGTTTCTCACGGGACTCACAGATACGCAGTATTTT.

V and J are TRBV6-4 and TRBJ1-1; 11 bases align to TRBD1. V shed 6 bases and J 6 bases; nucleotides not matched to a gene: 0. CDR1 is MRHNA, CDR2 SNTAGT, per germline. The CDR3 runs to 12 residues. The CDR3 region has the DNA TGTGCCAGCAGGGGACAGGGGGCTGAAGCTTTCTTT. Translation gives CASRGQGAEAFF.

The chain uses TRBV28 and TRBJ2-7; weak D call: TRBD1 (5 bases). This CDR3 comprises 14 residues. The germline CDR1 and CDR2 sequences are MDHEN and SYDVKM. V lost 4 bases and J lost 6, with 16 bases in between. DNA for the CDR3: TGTGCCAGCAGTTCCCAGGGTCTAATGGGCGAGCAGTACTTC. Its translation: CASSSQGLMGEQYF.

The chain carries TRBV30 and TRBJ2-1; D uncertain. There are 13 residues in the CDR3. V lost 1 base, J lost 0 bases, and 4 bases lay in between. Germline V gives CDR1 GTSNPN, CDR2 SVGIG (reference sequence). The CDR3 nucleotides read TGTGCCTGGAGTGGGAGCTCCTACAATGAGCAGTTCTTC. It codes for CAWSGSSYNEQFF.

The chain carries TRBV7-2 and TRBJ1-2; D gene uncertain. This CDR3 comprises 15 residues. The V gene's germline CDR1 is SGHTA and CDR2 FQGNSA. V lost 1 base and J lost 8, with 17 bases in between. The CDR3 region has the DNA TGTGCCAGCAGCTTAGTCTTTGAGACCGCTAGGGGCTACACCTTC. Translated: CASSLVFETARGYTF.

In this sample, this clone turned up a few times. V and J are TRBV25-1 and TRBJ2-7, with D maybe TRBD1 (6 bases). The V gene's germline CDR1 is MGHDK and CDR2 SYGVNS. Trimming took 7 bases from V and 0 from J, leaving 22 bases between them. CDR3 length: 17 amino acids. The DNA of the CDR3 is TGTGCCAGCACCCCGGGACACGCCAGAGCCGACTCCTACGAGCAGTACTTC. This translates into CASTPGHARADSYEQYF.

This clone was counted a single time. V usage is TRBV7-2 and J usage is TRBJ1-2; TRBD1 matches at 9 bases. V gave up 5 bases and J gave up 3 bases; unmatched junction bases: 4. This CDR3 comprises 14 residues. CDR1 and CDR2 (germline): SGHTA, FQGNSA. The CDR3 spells CASSRDRVDYGYTF. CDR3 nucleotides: TGTGCCAGCAGCCGGGACAGGGTTGACTATGGCTACACCTTC.

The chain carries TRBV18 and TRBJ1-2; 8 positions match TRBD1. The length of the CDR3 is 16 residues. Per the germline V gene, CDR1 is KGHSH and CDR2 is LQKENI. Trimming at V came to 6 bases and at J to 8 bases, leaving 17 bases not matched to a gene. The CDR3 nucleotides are TGTGCCAGCTCCCCTACGACAGGGGCCTCTATTATCGGCTACACCTTC. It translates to CASSPTTGASIIGYTF.

CDR3 region: CASRDAPGQDTDTQYF. In nucleotides, the CDR3 is TGTGCCAGCAGAGACGCCCCGGGACAGGACACAGATACGCAGTATTTT. The chain couples TRBV27 to TRBJ2-3, with 8 bases fitting TRBD1. The CDR3 extends over 16 amino acids. Germline CDR1 and CDR2: MNHEY and SMNVEV (reference sequence). V lost 6 bases and J lost 2; bases outside the gene matches: 10.

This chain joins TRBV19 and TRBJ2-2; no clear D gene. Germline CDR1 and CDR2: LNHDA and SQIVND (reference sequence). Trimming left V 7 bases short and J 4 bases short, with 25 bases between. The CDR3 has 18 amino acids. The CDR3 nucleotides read TGTGCCAGTAAATCCGCAGAGATTCTCTATAGAGGCACCGGGGAGCTGTTTTTT. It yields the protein CASKSAEILYRGTGELFF.

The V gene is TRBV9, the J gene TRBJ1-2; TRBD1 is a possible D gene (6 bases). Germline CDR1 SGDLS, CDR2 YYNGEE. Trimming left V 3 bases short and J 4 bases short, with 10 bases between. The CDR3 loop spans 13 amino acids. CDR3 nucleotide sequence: TGTGCCAGCAGCGACGGGGGGCTCTATGGCTACACCTTC. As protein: CASSDGGLYGYTF.

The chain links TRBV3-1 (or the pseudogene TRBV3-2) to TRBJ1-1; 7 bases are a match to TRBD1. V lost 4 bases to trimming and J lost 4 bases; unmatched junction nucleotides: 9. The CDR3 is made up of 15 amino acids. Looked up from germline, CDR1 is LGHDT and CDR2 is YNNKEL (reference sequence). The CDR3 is CASSRQTGSGTEAFF. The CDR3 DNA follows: TGTGCCAGCAGCCGCCAGACAGGGTCAGGCACTGAAGCTTTCTTT.

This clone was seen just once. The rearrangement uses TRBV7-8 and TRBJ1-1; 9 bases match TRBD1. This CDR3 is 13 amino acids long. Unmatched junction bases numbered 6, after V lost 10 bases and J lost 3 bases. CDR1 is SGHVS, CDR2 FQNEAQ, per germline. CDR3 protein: CATSGQGYTEAFF. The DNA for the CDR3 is TGTGCCACCTCGGGACAGGGATACACTGAAGCTTTCTTT.

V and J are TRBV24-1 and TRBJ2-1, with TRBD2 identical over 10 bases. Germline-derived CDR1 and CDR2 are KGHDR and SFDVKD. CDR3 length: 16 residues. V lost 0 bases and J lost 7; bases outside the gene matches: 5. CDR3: CATSDLSLAGDNEQFF. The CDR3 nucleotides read TGTGCCACCAGTGATTTGTCGCTAGCGGGAGATAATGAGCAGTTCTTC.

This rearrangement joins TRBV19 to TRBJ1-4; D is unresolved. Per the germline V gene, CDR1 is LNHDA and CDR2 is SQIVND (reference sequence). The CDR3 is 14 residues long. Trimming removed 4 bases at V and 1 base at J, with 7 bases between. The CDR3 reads CASSTRGTNEKLFF. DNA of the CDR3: TGTGCCAGTAGTACCCGGGGAACTAATGAAAAACTGTTTTTT.

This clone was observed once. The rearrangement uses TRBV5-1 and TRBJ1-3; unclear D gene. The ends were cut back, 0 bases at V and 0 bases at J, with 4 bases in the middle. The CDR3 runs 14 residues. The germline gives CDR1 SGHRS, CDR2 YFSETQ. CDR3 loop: CASSLADSGNTIYF. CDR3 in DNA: TGCGCCAGCAGCTTGGCAGACTCTGGAAACACCATATATTTT.

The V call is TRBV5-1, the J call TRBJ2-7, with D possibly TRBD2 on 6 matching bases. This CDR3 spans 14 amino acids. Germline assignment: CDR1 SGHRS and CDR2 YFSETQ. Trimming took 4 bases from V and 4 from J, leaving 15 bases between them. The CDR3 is CASSRSGQNYEQYF. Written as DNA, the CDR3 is TGCGCCAGCAGCCGTAGCGGCCAAAATTACGAGCAGTACTTC.